The 25 T cell receptor beta chains in this list originate from one sample, sequenced in a study of PD-1 blockade in classical Hodgkin lymphoma. Every patient had relapsed following autologous stem cell transplantation, and cohorts differed in brentuximab vedotin exposure. The method was immunoSEQ multiplex PCR; TCRdb's version includes in-frame clones alone and lacks a portion of them. This table holds approximately 100,000 clones, around 89% found once. The sample here was peripheral blood mononuclear cells (PBMCs), taken before the second cycle of nivolumab. The receptors here all came from a human donor with classical Hodgkin lymphoma.

Only one count was recorded for this clone. The chain has TRBV7-2 and TRBJ2-2; 7 bases map to TRBD1. The CDR3 sequence is 16 residues long. Trimming removed 4 bases from V and 1 base from J; junction bases left unmatched: 6. CDR1 and CDR2 (germline): SGHTA, FQGNSA. The CDR3 spells CASSSNRGWNTGELFF. CDR3 nucleotide sequence: TGTGCCAGCAGCTCGAACAGGGGTTGGAACACCGGGGAGCTGTTTTTT.

J is TRBJ1-2 and V is TRBV5-4; D is uncertain. The CDR3 is 11 amino acids. Germline CDR1 and CDR2: SGHNT and YYREEE (reference sequence). V was cut by 3 bases and J by 6 bases, with 6 bases left in between. CDR3: CASSYSDGYTF. DNA for the CDR3: TGTGCCAGCAGCTATTCGGATGGCTACACCTTC.

The chain links TRBV18 to TRBJ1-5, with D perhaps TRBD1 (5 bases). This CDR3 is 16 amino acids long. Per germline, CDR1 KGHSH and CDR2 LQKENI. V lost 3 bases to trimming and J lost 2 bases, with 14 bases between them. The CDR3 region is CASSPDAGMGNQPQHF. CDR3 sequence (DNA): TGTGCCAGCTCACCCGACGCAGGGATGGGCAATCAGCCCCAGCATTTT.

V and J are TRBV30 and TRBJ2-6; D uncertain. CDR1 is GTSNPN and CDR2 is SVGIG in the germline V gene (reference sequence). Trimming removed 0 bases at V and 2 bases at J, with 11 bases between. CDR3 size: 16 residues. DNA of the CDR3: TGTGCCTGGAGTGTACTGGGTGGGACTGGGGCCAACGTCCTGACTTTC. It yields the protein CAWSVLGGTGANVLTF.

This clone is a singleton in its sample. This chain links TRBV9 with TRBJ2-1; TRBD1 aligns across 7 bases. V trimming: 4 bases; J trimming: 7 bases; junction bases outside the gene matches: 5. The CDR3 covers 13 residues. The germline V gene encodes CDR1 SGDLS and CDR2 YYNGEE. In nucleotides, the CDR3 is TGTGCCAGCAGCCCGCCGACAGGGAATGAGCAGTTCTTC. It specifies CASSPPTGNEQFF.

The rearrangement links TRBV7-2 to TRBJ2-3, with D possibly matching TRBD2 (6 bases). The CDR3 is 14 amino acids. Germline V gene lookup returns CDR1 SGHTA and CDR2 FQGNSA. V was trimmed by 5 bases and J by 6 bases, leaving 15 bases between them. CDR3 sequence reads: CASSPRLVGDTQYF. DNA of the CDR3: TGTGCCAGCAGCCCCCGACTAGTGGGGGATACGCAGTATTTT.

This chain links TRBV5-1 with TRBJ1-2; D gene unclear. Germline CDR1 reads SGHRS; CDR2 reads YFSETQ. The length of the CDR3 is 15 residues. The V end lost 0 bases, the J end lost 3 bases, and 12 bases lay between the germline ends. The CDR3 DNA sequence: TGCGCCAGCAGCTTGGAAGGACGGACGGACTATGGCTACACCTTC. Translation gives CASSLEGRTDYGYTF.

The V call is TRBV5-6, the J call TRBJ2-5, with D unclear. Trimming stripped 0 bases from V and 4 bases from J, with 7 bases between. The germline V gene has CDR1 SGHDT and CDR2 YYEEEE. This CDR3 has 13 residues. This chain's CDR3 is CASSLVGGETQYF. The CDR3 DNA reads as TGTGCCAGCAGCTTGGTTGGCGGAGAGACCCAGTACTTC.

The V and J genes are TRBV27 and TRBJ2-2, with 10 positions matching TRBD1. CDR1 MNHEY and CDR2 SMNVEV come from the germline V gene (reference sequence). Trimming cost V 5 bases and J 5 bases; bases outside gene matches: 8. The CDR3 extends over 16 amino acids. The CDR3, as DNA: TGTGCCAGCAGTCCGGGGACAGGGGTGAGGACCGGGGAGCTGTTTTTT. This codes for CASSPGTGVRTGELFF.

The chain joins TRBV7-3 to TRBJ1-2, with D unclear. Between the trimmed V and J ends, which lost 1 base and 0 bases, there was a span of 9 bases. The CDR3 runs to 15 residues. Germline CDR1 reads SGHTA; CDR2 reads FQGTGA. The CDR3 DNA is TGTGCCAGCAGCTTAAATGCCGAATCTAACTATGGCTACACCTTC. It yields the protein CASSLNAESNYGYTF.

This clone appeared a single time. The CDR3 coding sequence is TGTGCCTGGAGTGTACGGGCAGGGGATTGGCCAACTAATGAAAAACTGTTTTTT. Encoded protein: CAWSVRAGDWPTNEKLFF. V and J are TRBV30 and TRBJ1-4, with D maybe TRBD1 (6 bases). This CDR3 contains 18 residues. Trimming stripped 0 bases from V and 0 bases from J, with 17 bases between. Germline values: CDR1 GTSNPN, CDR2 SVGIG (reference sequence).

This clone was counted a single time. The chain joins TRBV6-1 to TRBJ1-4, with 7 bases lining up with TRBD1. With 0 bases clipped from V and 8 bases from J, the junction kept 12 bases outside the gene matches. The CDR3 runs 17 residues. The germline V gene encodes CDR1 MNHNS and CDR2 SASEGT. The CDR3 spells CASSEALGGGPGEKLFF. For the CDR3, the DNA is TGTGCCAGCAGTGAAGCGCTAGGGGGCGGCCCGGGAGAAAAACTGTTTTTT.

CDR3 sequence: CASSFKLSGGEQYF. The CDR3 nucleotides are TGTGCCAGCAGCTTCAAACTCTCAGGGGGTGAGCAGTACTTC. The chain combines TRBV7-2 with TRBJ2-7, with TRBD1 matching 7 bases. The CDR3 is 14 amino acids. V gave up 3 bases and J gave up 7 bases; unmatched junction bases: 9. CDR1 and CDR2 (germline): SGHTA, FQGNSA.

The chain carries TRBV4-1 and TRBJ2-1; 7 positions agree with TRBD2. CDR1 is MGHRA and CDR2 is YSYEKL in the germline V gene. The CDR3 is made up of 13 amino acids. The V and J ends lost 1 base and 15 bases, in that order; junction bases with no gene match: 9. The CDR3 protein is CASSQGEGLDPFF. For the CDR3, the DNA is TGCGCCAGCAGCCAAGGGGAGGGCCTAGATCCGTTCTTC.

The rearrangement joins TRBV7-3 to TRBJ1-2; a weak D match, TRBD1 (6 bases). The germline CDR1 and CDR2 sequences are SGHTA and FQGTGA. The CDR3 covers 12 residues. Between the trimmed V and J ends, which lost 10 bases and 2 bases, there was a span of 11 bases. The CDR3 bases are TGTGCCACAGGGACACCCAACTATGGCTACACCTTC. Protein product: CATGTPNYGYTF.

This clone has only one observation. V gene TRBV7-9 combines with J gene TRBJ1-1; D gene ambiguous. V shed 2 bases and J shed 3 bases, with 13 bases lying between them. The CDR3 covers 15 residues. The germline gives CDR1 SEHNR, CDR2 FQNEAQ (reference sequence). CDR3 protein: CASSLSLYQYTEAFF. CDR3 coding DNA: TGTGCCAGCAGCTTAAGTTTATACCAGTACACTGAAGCTTTCTTT. The variable domain in full, completed from reference TRBV7-9 and TRBJ1-1, reads DTGVSQNPRHKITKRGQNVTFRCDPISEHNRLYWYRQTLGQGPEFLTYFQNEAQLEKSRLLSDRFSAERPKGSFSTLEIQRTEQGDSAMYLCASSLSLYQYTEAFFGQGTRLTVV.

In its sample, this clone was seen a few times. The chain couples TRBV5-4 to TRBJ1-1, with TRBD1 matching 7 bases. The CDR3 runs to 14 residues. Per the germline V gene, CDR1 is SGHNT and CDR2 is YYREEE (reference sequence). The trim removed 4 bases at V and 4 bases at J, leaving 7 bases unmatched. The CDR3 region is CASSKGTELTEAFF. The CDR3 nucleotides are TGTGCCAGCAGCAAAGGGACAGAACTCACTGAAGCTTTCTTT.

Concerning this clone itself: A read error may produce the germline difference seen at one junction end. The chain couples TRBV5-4 to TRBJ1-2; 8 nucleotides agree with TRBD1. Germline CDR1 SGHNT, CDR2 YYREEE (reference sequence). CDR3 length: 14 amino acids. The CDR3 loop reads CASSSTGVQGGYTF. CDR3 coding DNA: TGCGCCAGCAGCTCGACAGGGGTCCAGGGTGGCTACACCTTC.

The V call is TRBV6-4, the J call TRBJ2-7, with TRBD1 identical over 9 bases. The V gene end was trimmed by 6 bases and the J gene end by 3 bases; junction bases not matched to a gene: 9. The CDR3 length is 15 residues. Germline V gene data show CDR1 as MRHNA and CDR2 as SNTAGT. The CDR3 spells CASRPRPGQGYEQYF. For the CDR3, the DNA is TGTGCCAGCAGACCCCGTCCGGGACAGGGCTACGAGCAGTACTTC.

The CDR3 DNA reads as TGCGCCAGCAGCATAGGGACCGAGAGCTCTGGGGCCAACGTCCTGACTTTC. Its protein product is CASSIGTESSGANVLTF. The J gene is TRBJ2-6, the V gene TRBV4-3; the D call may be TRBD1 or TRBD2 (5 bases each). Trimming cost V 5 bases and J 0 bases, with 14 bases left between them. The germline V gene has CDR1 LGHNA and CDR2 YSLEER. There are 17 residues in the CDR3.

This chain uses TRBV28 with TRBJ1-4, with D possibly being TRBD1 (5 bases). This CDR3 has 13 amino acids. The germline V gene encodes CDR1 MDHEN and CDR2 SYDVKM. V gave up 7 bases and J gave up 4 bases, with 10 bases separating them. Written as DNA, the CDR3 is TGTGCCAGCACGCAGGGTTATAATGAAAAACTGTTTTTT. Its protein is CASTQGYNEKLFF.

The chain uses TRBV29-1 and TRBJ2-2, with D possibly TRBD2 on 5 matching bases. The CDR3 length is 17 residues. Deletions cut 6 bases from V and 0 bases from J, with 20 bases between. Germline values: CDR1 SQVTM, CDR2 ANQGSEA. The CDR3 region has the DNA TGCAGCGTCGGAGTTCGCGGGCCCTTAACGAACACCGGGGAGCTGTTTTTT. Its translation: CSVGVRGPLTNTGELFF.

V usage is TRBV6-1 and J usage is TRBJ1-4, with D hard to call. The germline V gene encodes CDR1 MNHNS and CDR2 SASEGT. Trimming cost V 3 bases and J 8 bases, with 10 bases left between them. This CDR3 is built from 13 residues. The CDR3 loop is CASSDLRGEKLFF. The DNA for the CDR3 is TGTGCCAGCAGTGATCTTCGCGGAGAAAAACTGTTTTTT.

This sequence joins TRBV12-1 and TRBJ2-3; TRBD2, as called in the table, went unchecked against the DNA. TRBV12-1 is an annotated pseudogene. The CDR3 consists of 15 residues. The CDR3 coding sequence is TGTGCCAGCAGATGTACTAGCGGGGCCTCAGATACGCAGTATTTT. Translating gives CASRCTSGASDTQYF.

The chain links TRBV18 to TRBJ1-2; D gene ambiguous. Trimming left V 2 bases short and J 8 bases short, with 12 bases between. Germline V gives CDR1 KGHSH, CDR2 LQKENI. The CDR3 totals 13 residues. CDR3 DNA: TGTGCCAGCTCACCAGAAAGGGATTGGGGCTACACCTTC. Its translation: CASSPERDWGYTF. Drawing the rest from reference TRBV18 and TRBJ1-2, the complete variable domain is NAGVMQNPRHLVRRRGQEARLRCSPMKGHSHVYWYRQLPEEGLKFMVYLQKENIIDESGMPKERFSAEFPKEGPSILRIQQVVRGDSAAYFCASSPERDWGYTFGSGTRLTVV.